This TCR beta chain is from a study of tumor-infiltrating lymphocytes in primary liver carcinoma. Study-wide background: The study reported T1-T3 N0M0 tumors spanning 4.2 to 10 cm.

The investigators made TCR beta cDNA from about 500 ng total RNA, using a constant-region primer. Investigators got TCR beta libraries out of three nested multiplex PCR rounds, done with slightly modified ARM-PCR. In the first two PCR rounds, TRBV1-TRBV30 forward primers were paired with a C-beta reverse primer, and each round lasted about 9 cycles. TCRdb reprocessed the multiplex PCR reads via MiXCR and lists one record per CDR3 protein. The sample shows approximately 320,000 distinct CDR3 sequences, about 50% of them seen only once. CDR1 and CDR2 (germline): SQVTM, ANQGSEA. This CDR3 region has 15 residues. V trimming: 4 bases; J trimming: 9 bases; junction bases outside the gene matches: 13. General study findings and limits: Tumor-adjacent and tumor-blood pairs shared less of their repertoires than tumor region pairs shared.

About this clonotype itself: The antigen remains undetermined. This sequence may be a read error, since a much larger clone differs from it by one base.

Out of unsorted whole blood came the blood RNA, and germline DNA was extracted as well. Prior to surgery, approximately 4 milliliters of peripheral blood were drawn. The sequenced sample consisted of peripheral blood. The sequence derives from a woman aged 25 to 45 with primary liver carcinoma and hepatitis B virus infection. The V and J genes are TRBV29-1 and TRBJ2-7; 12 nucleotides agree with TRBD2. Here the CDR3 reads CSVVPSGRAVDTQYF. The CDR3 DNA reads TGCAGCGTTGTCCCTAGCGGGAGGGCCGTTGATACGCAGTACTTC.